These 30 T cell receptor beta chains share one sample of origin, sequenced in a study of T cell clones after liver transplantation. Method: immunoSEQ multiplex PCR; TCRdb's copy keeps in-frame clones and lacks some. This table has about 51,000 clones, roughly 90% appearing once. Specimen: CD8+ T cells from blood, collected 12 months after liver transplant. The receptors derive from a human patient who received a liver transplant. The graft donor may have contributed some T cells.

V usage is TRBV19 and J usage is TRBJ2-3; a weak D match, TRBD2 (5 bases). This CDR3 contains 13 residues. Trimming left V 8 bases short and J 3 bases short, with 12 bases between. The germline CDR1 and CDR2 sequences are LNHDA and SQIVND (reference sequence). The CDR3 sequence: CASGLASTDTQYF. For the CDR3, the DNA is TGTGCCAGTGGTCTAGCATCGACAGATACGCAGTATTTT.

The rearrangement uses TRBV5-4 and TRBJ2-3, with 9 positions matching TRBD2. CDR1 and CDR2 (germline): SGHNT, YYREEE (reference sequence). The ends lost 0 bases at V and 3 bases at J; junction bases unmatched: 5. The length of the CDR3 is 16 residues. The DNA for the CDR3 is TGTGCCAGCAGCTTGGAAGCGGGAGGTATGACAGATACGCAGTATTTT. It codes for CASSLEAGGMTDTQYF.

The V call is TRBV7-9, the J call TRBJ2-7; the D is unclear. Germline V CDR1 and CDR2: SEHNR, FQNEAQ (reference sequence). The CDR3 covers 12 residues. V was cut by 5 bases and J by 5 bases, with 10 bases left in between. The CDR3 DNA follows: TGTGCCAGCAGCCCGTTTCCCCACGAGCAGTACTTC. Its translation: CASSPFPHEQYF.

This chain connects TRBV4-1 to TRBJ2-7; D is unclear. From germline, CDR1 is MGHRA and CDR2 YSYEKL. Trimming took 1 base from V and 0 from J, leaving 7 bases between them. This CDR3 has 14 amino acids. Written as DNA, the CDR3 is TGCGCCAGCAGCCAAGGGGTCTACTCCTACGAGCAGTACTTC. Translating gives CASSQGVYSYEQYF.

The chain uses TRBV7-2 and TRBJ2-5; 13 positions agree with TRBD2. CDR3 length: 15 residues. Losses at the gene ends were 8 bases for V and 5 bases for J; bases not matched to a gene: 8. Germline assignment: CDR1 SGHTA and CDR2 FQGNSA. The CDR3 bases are TGTGCCAGCGGGGAGGGGACTAGCGGGATCGAGACCCAGTACTTC. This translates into CASGEGTSGIETQYF.

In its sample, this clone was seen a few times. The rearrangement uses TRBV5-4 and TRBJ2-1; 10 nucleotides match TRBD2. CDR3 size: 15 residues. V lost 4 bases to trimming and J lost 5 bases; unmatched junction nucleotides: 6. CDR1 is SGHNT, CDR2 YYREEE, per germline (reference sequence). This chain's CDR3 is CASSTGLAEDNEQFF. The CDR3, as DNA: TGTGCCAGCAGCACCGGACTAGCGGAGGACAATGAGCAGTTCTTC.

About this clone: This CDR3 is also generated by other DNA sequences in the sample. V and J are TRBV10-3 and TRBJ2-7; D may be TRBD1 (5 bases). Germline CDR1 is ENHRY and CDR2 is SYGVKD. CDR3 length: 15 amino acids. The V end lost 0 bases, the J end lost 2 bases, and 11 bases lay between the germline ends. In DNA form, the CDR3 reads TGTGCCATCAGTGAGTCCGCAGGGCTCACCTACGAGCAGTACTTC. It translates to CAISESAGLTYEQYF.

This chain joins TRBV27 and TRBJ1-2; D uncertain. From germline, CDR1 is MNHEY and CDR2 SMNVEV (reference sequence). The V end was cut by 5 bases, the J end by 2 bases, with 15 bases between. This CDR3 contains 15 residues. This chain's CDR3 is CASSPKERRNYGYTF. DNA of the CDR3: TGTGCCAGCAGTCCAAAGGAGCGGCGAAACTATGGCTACACCTTC.

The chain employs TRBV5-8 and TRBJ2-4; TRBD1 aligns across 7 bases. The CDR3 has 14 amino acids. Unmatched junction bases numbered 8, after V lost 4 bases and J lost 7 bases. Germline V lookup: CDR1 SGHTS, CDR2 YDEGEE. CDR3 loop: CASSHRQGVNIQYF. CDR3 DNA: TGTGCCAGCAGCCACCGACAGGGAGTGAACATTCAGTACTTC.

The CDR3 region is CASRRTTRHQETQYF. The CDR3 DNA is TGCGCCAGCAGGCGGACTACCCGACACCAAGAGACCCAGTACTTC. The V and J genes are TRBV10-1 and TRBJ2-5; TRBD2 might be the D (6 bases). This CDR3 contains 15 residues. CDR1 and CDR2 (germline): WNHNN, SYGVQD (reference sequence). Trimming cost V 6 bases and J 0 bases, with 14 bases left between them.

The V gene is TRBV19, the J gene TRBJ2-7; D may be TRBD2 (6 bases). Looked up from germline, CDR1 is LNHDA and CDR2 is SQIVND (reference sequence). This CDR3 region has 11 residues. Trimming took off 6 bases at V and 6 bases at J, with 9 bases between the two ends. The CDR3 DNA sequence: TGTGCCAGTAGCGTGGGAGGCGAGCAGTACTTC. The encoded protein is CASSVGGEQYF. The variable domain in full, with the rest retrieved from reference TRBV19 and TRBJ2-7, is DGGITQSPKYLFRKEGQNVTLSCEQNLNHDAMYWYRQDPGQGLRLIYYSQIVNDFQKGDIAEGYSVSREKKESFPLTVTSAQKNPTAFYLCASSVGGEQYFGPGTRLTVT.

CDR3 region: CASSLESGYGYTF. CDR3 in DNA: TGTGCCAGCAGTTTAGAGTCAGGCTATGGCTACACCTTC. The chain carries TRBV28 and TRBJ1-2; no definite D call. CDR3 length: 13 amino acids. Germline CDR1 MDHEN, CDR2 SYDVKM. Trimming took off 2 bases at V and 4 bases at J, with 8 bases between the two ends.

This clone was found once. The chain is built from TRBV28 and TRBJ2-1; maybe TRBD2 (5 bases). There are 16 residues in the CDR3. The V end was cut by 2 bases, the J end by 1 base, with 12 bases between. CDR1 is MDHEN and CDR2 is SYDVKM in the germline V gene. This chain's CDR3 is CASSLGRGSSYNEQFF. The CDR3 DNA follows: TGTGCCAGCAGTTTAGGTCGCGGGTCATCCTACAATGAGCAGTTCTTC.

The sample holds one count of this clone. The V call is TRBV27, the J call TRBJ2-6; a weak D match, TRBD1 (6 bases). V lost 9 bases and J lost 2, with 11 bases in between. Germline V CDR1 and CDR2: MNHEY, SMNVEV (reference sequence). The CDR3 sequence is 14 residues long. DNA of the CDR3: TGTGCCAGTCAACAGGGTGCTGGGGCCAACGTCCTGACTTTC. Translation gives CASQQGAGANVLTF.

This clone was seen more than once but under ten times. The CDR3 loop reads CASGTGVGYTF. The CDR3 DNA sequence: TGTGCCAGCGGGACAGGGGTGGGCTACACCTTC. The chain carries TRBV27 and TRBJ1-2; 10 bases map to TRBD1. V gave up 8 bases and J gave up 8 bases; unmatched junction bases: 2. In germline, CDR1 is MNHEY, CDR2 SMNVEV (reference sequence). The CDR3 consists of 11 residues.

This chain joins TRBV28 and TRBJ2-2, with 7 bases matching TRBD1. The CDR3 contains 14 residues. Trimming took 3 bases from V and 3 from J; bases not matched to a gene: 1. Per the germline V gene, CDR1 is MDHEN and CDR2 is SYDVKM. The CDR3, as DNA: TGTGCCAGCAGTTTGGGGACAGACACCGGGGAGCTGTTTTTT. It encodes CASSLGTDTGELFF.

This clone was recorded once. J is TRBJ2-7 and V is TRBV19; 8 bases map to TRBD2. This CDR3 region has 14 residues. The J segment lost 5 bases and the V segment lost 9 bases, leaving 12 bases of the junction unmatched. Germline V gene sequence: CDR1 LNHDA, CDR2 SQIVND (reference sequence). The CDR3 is CASTPAGRANEQYF. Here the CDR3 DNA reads TGTGCCAGCACCCCTGCCGGGAGGGCCAACGAGCAGTACTTC.

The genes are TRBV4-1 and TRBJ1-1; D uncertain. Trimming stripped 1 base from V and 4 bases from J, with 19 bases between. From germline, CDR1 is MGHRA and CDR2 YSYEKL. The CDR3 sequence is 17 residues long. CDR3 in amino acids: CASSQAAGGLRGTEAFF. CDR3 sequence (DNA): TGCGCCAGCAGCCAAGCCGCTGGAGGACTCCGGGGCACTGAAGCTTTCTTT.

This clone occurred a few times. The CDR3 DNA sequence: TGTGCTAGTGGTTTTACTAGCGGGAGAGTAGGCACAGATACGCAGTATTTT. Amino acid sequence: CASGFTSGRVGTDTQYF. The chain is built from TRBV12-5 and TRBJ2-3; 11 bases match TRBD2. V was clipped by 3 bases and J by 1 base; unmatched bases: 6. This CDR3 contains 17 residues. Germline-derived CDR1 and CDR2 are LGHNT and FRNRAP. The whole variable domain, remainder taken from reference TRBV12-5 and TRBJ2-3, is DARVTQTPRHKVTEMGQEVTMRCQPILGHNTVFWYRQTMMQGLELLAYFRNRAPLDDSGMPKDRFSAEMPDATLATLKIQPSEPRDSAVYFCASGFTSGRVGTDTQYFGPGTRLTVL.

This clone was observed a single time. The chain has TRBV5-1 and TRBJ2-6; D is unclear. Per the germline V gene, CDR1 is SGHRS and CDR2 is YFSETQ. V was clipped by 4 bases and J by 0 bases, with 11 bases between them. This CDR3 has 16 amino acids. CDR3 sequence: CASSATISSGANVLTF. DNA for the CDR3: TGCGCCAGCAGCGCTACGATAAGCTCTGGGGCCAACGTCCTGACTTTC.

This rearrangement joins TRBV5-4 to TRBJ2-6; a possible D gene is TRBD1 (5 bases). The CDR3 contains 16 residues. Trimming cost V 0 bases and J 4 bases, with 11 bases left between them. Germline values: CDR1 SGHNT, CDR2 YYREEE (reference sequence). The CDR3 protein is CASSLDGALGANVLTF. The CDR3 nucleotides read TGTGCCAGCAGCTTGGATGGGGCTCTGGGGGCCAACGTCCTGACTTTC.

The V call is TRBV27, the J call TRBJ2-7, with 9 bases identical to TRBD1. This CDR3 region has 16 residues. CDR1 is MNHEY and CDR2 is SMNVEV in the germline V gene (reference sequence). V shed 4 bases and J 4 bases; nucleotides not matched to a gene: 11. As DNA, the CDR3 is TGTGCCAGCAGTTCGGGCCCCGGACAGGGGATATACGAGCAGTACTTC. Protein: CASSSGPGQGIYEQYF.

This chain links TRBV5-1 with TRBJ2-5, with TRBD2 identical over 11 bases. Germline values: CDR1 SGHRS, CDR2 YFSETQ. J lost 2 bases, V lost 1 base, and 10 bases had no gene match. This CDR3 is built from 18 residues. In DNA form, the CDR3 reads TGCGCCAGCAGCTTGCATGGACTAGCGGGTCACCGGCAAGAGACCCAGTACTTC. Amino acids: CASSLHGLAGHRQETQYF.

Written as DNA, the CDR3 is TGTGCCAGCAGCTTGGGCGGACTCCCCCCCTACAATGAGCAGTTCTTC. This codes for CASSLGGLPPYNEQFF. The gene calls are TRBV5-8 and TRBJ2-1, with D perhaps TRBD2 (5 bases). The CDR3 totals 16 residues. The V end lost 0 bases, the J end lost 2 bases, and 12 bases lay between the germline ends. Germline assignment: CDR1 SGHTS and CDR2 YDEGEE.

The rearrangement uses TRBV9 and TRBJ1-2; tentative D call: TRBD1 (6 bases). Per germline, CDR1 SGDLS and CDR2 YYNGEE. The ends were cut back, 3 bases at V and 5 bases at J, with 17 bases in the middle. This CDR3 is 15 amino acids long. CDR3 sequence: CASSGLVGGPYGYTF. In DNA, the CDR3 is TGTGCCAGCAGCGGACTAGTCGGGGGCCCATATGGCTACACCTTC.

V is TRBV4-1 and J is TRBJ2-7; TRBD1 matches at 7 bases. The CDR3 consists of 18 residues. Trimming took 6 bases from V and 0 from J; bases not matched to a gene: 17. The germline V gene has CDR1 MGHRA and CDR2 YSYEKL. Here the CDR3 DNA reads TGCGCCAGCAGTGCCTTCCCTCCCGGGACAGTAATCTCCTACGAGCAGTACTTC. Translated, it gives CASSAFPPGTVISYEQYF.

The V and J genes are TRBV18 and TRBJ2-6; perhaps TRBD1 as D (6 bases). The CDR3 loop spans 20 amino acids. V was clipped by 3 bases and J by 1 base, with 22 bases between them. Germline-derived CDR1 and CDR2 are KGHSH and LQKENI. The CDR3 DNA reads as TGTGCCAGCTCACCTATCGTAACCGGGACAAGCCGGTCTGGGGCCAACGTCCTGACTTTC. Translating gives CASSPIVTGTSRSGANVLTF. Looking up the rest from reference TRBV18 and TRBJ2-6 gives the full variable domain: NAGVMQNPRHLVRRRGQEARLRCSPMKGHSHVYWYRQLPEEGLKFMVYLQKENIIDESGMPKERFSAEFPKEGPSILRIQQVVRGDSAAYFCASSPIVTGTSRSGANVLTFGAGSRLTVL.

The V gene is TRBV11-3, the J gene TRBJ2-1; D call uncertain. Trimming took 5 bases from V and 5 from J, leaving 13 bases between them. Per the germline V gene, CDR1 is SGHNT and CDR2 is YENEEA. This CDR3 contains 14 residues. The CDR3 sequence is CASSARYSNNEQFF. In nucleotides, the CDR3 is TGTGCCAGCAGCGCGCGGTACAGTAACAATGAGCAGTTCTTC.

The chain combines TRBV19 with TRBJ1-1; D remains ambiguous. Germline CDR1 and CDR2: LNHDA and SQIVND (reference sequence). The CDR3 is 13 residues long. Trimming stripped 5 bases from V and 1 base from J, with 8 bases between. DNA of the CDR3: TGTGCCAGTAGTGCCCACCAGAACACTGAAGCTTTCTTT. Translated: CASSAHQNTEAFF.

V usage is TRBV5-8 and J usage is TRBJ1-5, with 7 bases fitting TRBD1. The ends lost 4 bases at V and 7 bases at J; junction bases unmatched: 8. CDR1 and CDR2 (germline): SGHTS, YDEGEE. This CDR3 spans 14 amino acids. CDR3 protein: CASSLRQGVQPQHF. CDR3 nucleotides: TGTGCCAGCAGCCTCCGTCAGGGGGTACAGCCCCAGCATTTT.